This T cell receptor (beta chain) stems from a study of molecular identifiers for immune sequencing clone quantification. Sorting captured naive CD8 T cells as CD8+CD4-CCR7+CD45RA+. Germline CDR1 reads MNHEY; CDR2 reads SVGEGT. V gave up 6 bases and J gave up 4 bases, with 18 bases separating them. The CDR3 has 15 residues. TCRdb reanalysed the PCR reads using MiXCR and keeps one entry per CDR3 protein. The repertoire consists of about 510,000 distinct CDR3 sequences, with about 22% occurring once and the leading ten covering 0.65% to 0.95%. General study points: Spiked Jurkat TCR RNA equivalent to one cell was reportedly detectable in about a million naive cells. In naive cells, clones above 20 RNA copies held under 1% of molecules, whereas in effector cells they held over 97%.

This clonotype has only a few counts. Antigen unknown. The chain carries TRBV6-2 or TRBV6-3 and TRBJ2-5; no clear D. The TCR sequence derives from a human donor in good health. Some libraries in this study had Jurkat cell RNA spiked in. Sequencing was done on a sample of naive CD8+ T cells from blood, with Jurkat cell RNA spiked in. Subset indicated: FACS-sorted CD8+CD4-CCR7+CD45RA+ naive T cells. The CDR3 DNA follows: TGTGCCAGCAGCCCAACCCTGATCCCCAGAGAGACCCAGTACTTC. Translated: CASSPTLIPRETQYF.